One and the same sample provided the 2 T cell receptor beta chains below, sequenced in a study of T cells in Graves' hyperthyroidism and ophthalmopathy. The investigators amplified TCR beta CDR3 regions from RNA transcripts. TCR CDR3 underwent first-round RT-PCR with the HTBI primer set. TCRdb reprocessed the multiplex PCR reads via MiXCR and lists one record per CDR3 protein. The sample has hundreds of thousands of distinct CDR3 sequences, 14% seen once. The sequencing sample was made of blood. These TCRs come from a woman under 40 with Graves' hyperthyroidism that later progressed to Graves' ophthalmopathy.

This clonotype occurred many times. The V and J genes are TRBV9 and TRBJ2-3; TRBD2 matches 7 bases. Germline V CDR1 and CDR2: SGDLS, YYNGEE. The J segment lost 2 bases and the V segment lost 4 bases, leaving 13 bases of the junction unmatched. There are 17 residues in the CDR3. The CDR3 loop reads CASSIGPRRGDTDTQYF. CDR3 nucleotides: TGTGCCAGCAGCATCGGCCCCCGACGGGGGGACACAGATACGCAGTATTTT. The full variable domain, completed using reference TRBV9 and TRBJ2-3, is DSGVTQTPKHLITATGQRVTLRCSPRSGDLSVYWYQQSLDQGLQFLIQYYNGEERAKGNILERFSAQQFPDLHSELNLSSLELGDSALYFCASSIGPRRGDTDTQYFGPGTRLTVL.

This clonotype was seen many times. The chain employs TRBV20-1 and TRBJ1-4; 7 positions agree with TRBD1. There are 14 residues in the CDR3. The germline V gene has CDR1 DFQATT and CDR2 SNEGSKA (reference sequence). After removal of 6 bases from V and 4 bases from J, the junction contained 8 bases not matched to a gene. DNA for the CDR3: TGCAGTGCAGAAGGACAGGTCATTAATGAAAAACTGTTTTTT. Residues: CSAEGQVINEKLFF.